Listed here is a single TCR beta chain. TCRdb re-called clones from the PCR reads using MiXCR. Here the sample spans tens of thousands of clones, about a sixth being singletons. These data come from a study of metastatic and nonmetastatic thyroid tumors. The entire patient cohort was treatment-naive prior to thyroid surgery. V lost 7 bases, J lost 2 bases, and 15 bases lay in between. The CDR3 runs 15 residues. CDR1 MNHNS and CDR2 SASEGT come from the germline V gene. The TCR was taken from a female donor with papillary thyroid cancer or a benign thyroid nodule (not recorded which). Some clones in this sample may be carry-over from other donors' samples. The V gene is TRBV6-1, the J gene TRBJ1-5, with D hard to call. Sequenced: blood. CDR3 residues: CASTSRWGGNQPQHF. The DNA of the CDR3 is TGTGCCAGCACCTCCCGTTGGGGTGGCAATCAGCCCCAGCATTTT.